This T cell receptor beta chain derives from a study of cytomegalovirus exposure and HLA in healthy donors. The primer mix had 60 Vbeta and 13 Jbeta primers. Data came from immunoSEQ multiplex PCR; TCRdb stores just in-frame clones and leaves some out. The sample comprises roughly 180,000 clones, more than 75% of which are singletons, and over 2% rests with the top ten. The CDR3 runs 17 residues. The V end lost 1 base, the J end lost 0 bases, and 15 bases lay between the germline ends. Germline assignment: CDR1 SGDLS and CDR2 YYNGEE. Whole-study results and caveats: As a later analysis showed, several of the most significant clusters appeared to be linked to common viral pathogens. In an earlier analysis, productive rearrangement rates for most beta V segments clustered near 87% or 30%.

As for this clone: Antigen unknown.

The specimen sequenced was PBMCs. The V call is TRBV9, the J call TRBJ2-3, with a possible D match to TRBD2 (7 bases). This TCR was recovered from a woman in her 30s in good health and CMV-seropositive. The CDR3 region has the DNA TGTGCCAGCAGCGTATCCACCGGGGGGCTCAGCACAGATACGCAGTATTTT. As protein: CASSVSTGGLSTDTQYF.